Listed below are T cell receptor beta chains from one sample, sequenced in a study of blood T cell repertoires in COVID-19. This table comes from immunoSEQ multiplex PCR, and its TCRdb copy is limited to in-frame clones, with some not included. This sample has fewer than 250,000 clones, with about 88% found just once. Specimen: peripheral blood. These receptor sequences come from a man in his 60s with acute or convalescent COVID-19. Both conserved end residues are part of each CDR3. The order of the fields is J gene, D gene, clone size, V gene, CDR3 DNA, CDR3 protein. A D gene is named only where the DNA matches it firmly. The size field is filled for only some rows; it gives once, few, many or a size class.

TRBJ1-2	-	-	TRBV7-3	TGTGCCAGCAGCTCAGGGGTGGGGAACTATGGCTACACCTTC	CASSSGVGNYGYTF
TRBJ2-1	-	-	TRBV29-1	TGCAGCGTCACAGTGTCCTACAATGAGCAGTTCTTC	CSVTVSYNEQFF
TRBJ2-2	-	-	TRBV15	TGTGCCACTACCAGGCTGGCGGGGTTGACCGGGGAGCTGTTTTTT	CATTRLAGLTGELFF
TRBJ2-3	TRBD2	-	TRBV7-3	TGTGCCAGCAGCTTAGCCCTAGCGGGGGGCAGAGATACGCAGTATTTT	CASSLALAGGRDTQYF
TRBJ1-4	TRBD1	-	TRBV7-9	TGTGCCAGCAGCGCTGGACAGGGGGCGAGGGAAAAACTGTTTTTT	CASSAGQGAREKLFF
TRBJ2-7	TRBD1	-	TRBV7-3	TGTGCCAGCAGCGTCGACGGACAGGTAAGCGACTACGAGCAGTACTTC	CASSVDGQVSDYEQYF
TRBJ2-5	TRBD2	-	TRBV10-1	TGCGCCAGCTCCTCCGGGACTAGCGGGGCCCAGTACTTC	CASSSGTSGAQYF
TRBJ2-5	-	-	TRBV5-4	TGTGCCAGCAGCTTGGGACTACAAGAGACCCAGTACTTC	CASSLGLQETQYF
TRBJ1-5	TRBD1	-	TRBV6-6	TGTGCCAGCAGTCCGGACAGGGCCAATCAGCCCCAGCATTTT	CASSPDRANQPQHF
TRBJ2-3	-	once	TRBV6-5	TGTGCCAGCAGTCCCCGGCCTAGTGTGGTAGATACGCAGTATTTT	CASSPRPSVVDTQYF
TRBJ2-2	-	-	TRBV19	TGTGCCAGTAGTATAAGGGGGACCCTTGTGGGGTCCGGGGAGCTGTTTTTT	CASSIRGTLVGSGELFF
TRBJ2-1	TRBD1	-	TRBV6-5	TGTGCCAGCAGGGATCCGGGACAGGGCCTCGATGAGCAGTTCTTC	CASRDPGQGLDEQFF
TRBJ2-5	-	once	TRBV10-3	TGTGCCATCAGTGAGGCGGCTGCAGAGACCCAGTACTTC	CAISEAAAETQYF
TRBJ2-5	TRBD1	-	TRBV19	TGTGCCAGTAGTTCAGACAGGGGTAGATCAGAGACCCAGTACTTC	CASSSDRGRSETQYF
TRBJ1-1	-	-	TRBV7-9	TGTGCCAGCAGCCCGGACAGATTTGAAGCTTTCTTT	CASSPDRFEAFF
TRBJ1-4	TRBD1	-	TRBV6-5	TGTGCCAGCAGTTCCTCAGGGGGTCGGAGTGAAAAACTGTTTTTT	CASSSSGGRSEKLFF
TRBJ2-7	-	-	TRBV7-8	TGTGCCAGCAGCTTTTTTCTTCAGGGCTACGAGCAGTACTTC	CASSFFLQGYEQYF
TRBJ2-7	-	-	TRBV19	TGTGCCAGTAGTATAAACGGTTTTGCCATCGAGCAGTACTTC	CASSINGFAIEQYF
TRBJ2-3	-	-	TRBV9	TGTGCCAGCAGCGTAAGCGGACGGACTGGAGATACGCAGTATTTT	CASSVSGRTGDTQYF
TRBJ1-2	TRBD1	-	TRBV27	TGTGCCAGCAGTTTATCGCCAGGACAGGGGTCTGGCTACACCTTC	CASSLSPGQGSGYTF
TRBJ2-7	-	-	TRBV6-5	TGTGCCAGCAGCTACGGGACTGCTAACTACGAGCAGTACTTC	CASSYGTANYEQYF
TRBJ1-5	-	-	TRBV6-2/TRBV6-3	TGTGCCAGCAGTCAAGACCCTAGGAATCAGCCCCAGCATTTT	CASSQDPRNQPQHF
TRBJ2-3	TRBD1	-	TRBV19	TGTGCCAGTAGTAATTCAGGGGGCGGCTCCCGAGATACGCAGTATTTT	CASSNSGGGSRDTQYF
TRBJ1-1	TRBD1	-	TRBV6-6	TGTGCCAGCAGTTCCGGGACAGGGTTAATGGCTTTCTTT	CASSSGTGLMAFF
TRBJ1-2	-	-	TRBV18	TGTGCCAGCTCAACCAGCCAGGCCTCAGGTGGCTACACCTTC	CASSTSQASGGYTF
TRBJ2-7	TRBD1	-	TRBV25-1	TGTGCCAGCAGCCGGGACAGGCCCTACGAGCAGTACTTC	CASSRDRPYEQYF
TRBJ2-1	TRBD2	-	TRBV19	TGTGCCAGTAGTCGTAGCGGGGGGGGCAATGAGCAGTTCTTC	CASSRSGGGNEQFF
TRBJ1-4	TRBD1	-	TRBV14	TGTGCCAGCAGCCAAGATTTAACAGGGGCGCACTTCCCCGAAAAACTGTTTTTT	CASSQDLTGAHFPEKLFF
TRBJ1-1	-	-	TRBV7-6	TGTGCCAGCAGCTTATACTCCCCGGGGAACACTGAAGCTTTCTTT	CASSLYSPGNTEAFF
TRBJ2-1	-	-	TRBV6-5	TGTGCCAGCACCCCCCCTGGAGTAAGTGAGCAGTTCTTC	CASTPPGVSEQFF
TRBJ1-2	-	-	TRBV28	TGTGCCAGCAGGGGTACAGGGTTTGGCTACACCTTC	CASRGTGFGYTF
TRBJ1-6	TRBD1	-	TRBV3-1/TRBV3-2	TGTGCCAGCAGCCCGGGGACAGACTATAATTCACCCCTCCACTTT	CASSPGTDYNSPLHF